These 21 T cell receptor beta chains originate from one sample sequenced in a study of cytomegalovirus exposure and HLA in healthy donors. PCR involved 60 Vbeta and 13 Jbeta primers. This table comes from immunoSEQ multiplex PCR, and its TCRdb copy is limited to in-frame clones, with some not included. The data show over 200,000 clones, roughly 91% seen once. The sample consisted of PBMCs. These receptors were obtained from a woman under 30 in good health and CMV-seronegative.

The chain carries TRBV2 and TRBJ1-1; D might be TRBD1 (5 bases). In germline, CDR1 is SNHLY, CDR2 FYNNEI. This CDR3 has 14 residues. V lost 1 base to trimming and J lost 11 bases, with 17 bases between them. The CDR3 coding sequence is TGTGCCAGCAGTGAAGGTGACAGATATAGTGTCGCTTTCTTT. This codes for CASSEGDRYSVAFF.

The gene calls are TRBV5-4 and TRBJ1-1, with D perhaps TRBD1 (6 bases). CDR3 length: 15 amino acids. Germline assignment: CDR1 SGHNT and CDR2 YYREEE (reference sequence). V lost 4 bases and J 0 bases, leaving 13 bases between the germline ends. Here the CDR3 DNA reads TGTGCCAGCAGCCCGTCTAGGACAGTGAACACTGAAGCTTTCTTT. Amino acids: CASSPSRTVNTEAFF.

V is TRBV28 and J is TRBJ1-1, with D unresolved. The CDR3 consists of 13 residues. Trimming left V 5 bases short and J 4 bases short, with 11 bases between. Germline V CDR1 and CDR2: MDHEN, SYDVKM. The chain's CDR3 is CASSLVGGTEAFF. The CDR3 nucleotides read TGTGCCAGCAGTCTGGTTGGAGGCACTGAAGCTTTCTTT.

V gene TRBV4-3 combines with J gene TRBJ1-5, with D perhaps matching TRBD1 (5 bases). The CDR3 is 14 residues long. Germline V lookup: CDR1 LGHNA, CDR2 YSLEER. The V and J ends lost 4 bases and 0 bases respectively, with 7 bases between them. CDR3 bases: TGCGCCAGCAGCCTACAGGTTAGCAATCAGCCCCAGCATTTT. Residues: CASSLQVSNQPQHF.

J is TRBJ2-5 and V is TRBV18; TRBD1 agrees at 8 bases. CDR3 length equals 19 residues. V gave up 0 bases and J gave up 2 bases; unmatched junction bases: 14. The germline CDR1 and CDR2 sequences are KGHSH and LQKENI. CDR3 in DNA: TGTGCCAGCTCACCACCTCTTAAGAACAGGGGGACGAAACAAGAGACCCAGTACTTC. This codes for CASSPPLKNRGTKQETQYF. Supplemented by reference TRBV18 and TRBJ2-5, the full variable domain reads NAGVMQNPRHLVRRRGQEARLRCSPMKGHSHVYWYRQLPEEGLKFMVYLQKENIIDESGMPKERFSAEFPKEGPSILRIQQVVRGDSAAYFCASSPPLKNRGTKQETQYFGPGTRLLVL.

This chain uses TRBV9 with TRBJ2-7; TRBD2 agrees at 7 bases. From germline, CDR1 is SGDLS and CDR2 YYNGEE. V was pared by 7 bases and J by 2 bases, with 9 bases of the junction left unmatched. This CDR3 has 14 residues. In DNA, the CDR3 is TGTGCCAGCTCTCGCGGGGGAACCCCCTACGAGCAGTACTTC. Amino acids: CASSRGGTPYEQYF.

The chain employs TRBV19 and TRBJ2-7; D might be TRBD2 (6 bases). The CDR3 runs 15 residues. Germline assignment: CDR1 LNHDA and CDR2 SQIVND (reference sequence). Trimming stripped 5 bases from V and 2 bases from J, with 16 bases between. The CDR3 reads CASSLDRGYPYEQYF. In DNA, the CDR3 is TGTGCCAGTAGTCTCGACCGGGGGTACCCCTACGAGCAGTACTTC.

Turning to this clone: The identical CDR3 is also encoded by other nucleotide sequences in the sample. The rearrangement links TRBV4-3 to TRBJ1-2; 9 nucleotides match TRBD1. This CDR3 is 16 amino acids long. CDR1 is LGHNA, CDR2 YSLEER, per germline. V was clipped by 0 bases and J by 4 bases; unmatched bases: 6. CDR3 sequence (DNA): TGCGCCAGCAGCCAAGACATCGGGACAGGGCTCTATGGCTACACCTTC. Translating it yields CASSQDIGTGLYGYTF.

This clone was detected only once. The CDR3 region is CASSTGPGLAPSYEQYF. As DNA, the CDR3 is TGTGCCAGCAGCACCGGACCTGGACTAGCCCCCTCCTACGAGCAGTACTTC. J is TRBJ2-7 and V is TRBV5-4, with 8 bases identical to TRBD2. V shed 4 bases and J 0 bases; nucleotides not matched to a gene: 12. CDR1 and CDR2 from the germline V gene are SGHNT and YYREEE (reference sequence). The CDR3 is made up of 17 amino acids.

V and J are TRBV7-2 and TRBJ2-1, with 12 bases identical to TRBD2. The V segment lost 3 bases and the J segment 8 bases; nucleotides outside the gene matches: 11. Germline V CDR1 and CDR2: SGHTA, FQGNSA. This CDR3 is built from 17 residues. CDR3 in DNA: TGTGCCAGCAGCTTTTCGACGACTAGCGGGAGAGGCTATGAGCAGTTCTTC. Its translation is CASSFSTTSGRGYEQFF.

The V call is TRBV11-3, the J call TRBJ2-5; D unresolved. The J call may be incorrect, as the DNA end agrees better with TRBJ2-7. Germline V lookup: CDR1 SGHNT, CDR2 YENEEA. The CDR3 runs 14 residues. CDR3 nucleotide sequence: TGTGCCAGCAGCCCGAACACAGTTGCCTACGAGCAGTACTTC. It codes for CASSPNTVAYEQYF.

The chain joins TRBV4-1 to TRBJ2-7; D remains unclear. Germline V CDR1 and CDR2: MGHRA, YSYEKL. V was pared by 0 bases and J by 0 bases, with 9 bases between. This CDR3 comprises 15 residues. CDR3 sequence reads: CASSQDFGLSYEQYF. DNA of the CDR3: TGCGCCAGCAGCCAAGATTTTGGCCTCTCCTACGAGCAGTACTTC.

This clone was detected only a few times. This chain links TRBV7-6 with TRBJ2-1; 11 nucleotides match TRBD2. V gave up 3 bases and J gave up 9 bases; unmatched junction bases: 7. CDR1 SGHVS and CDR2 FNYEAQ come from the germline V gene. This CDR3 has 15 residues. CDR3 bases: TGTGCCAGCAGCTTGACTAGCGGGACCAACCTTGAGCAGTTCTTC. It encodes CASSLTSGTNLEQFF.

The V and J genes are TRBV30 and TRBJ1-1, with TRBD1 matching over 7 bases. The germline CDR1 and CDR2 sequences are GTSNPN and SVGIG (reference sequence). The CDR3 covers 12 residues. Germline trimming cut 8 bases from V and 1 base from J; bases unmatched to any gene: 4. The CDR3: CAGGQPNTEAFF. DNA for the CDR3: TGTGCCGGGGGACAGCCGAACACTGAAGCTTTCTTT.

The J gene is TRBJ2-1, the V gene TRBV10-1, with 9 positions matching TRBD2. Germline V gives CDR1 WNHNN, CDR2 SYGVQD (reference sequence). The ends lost 5 bases at V and 8 bases at J; junction bases unmatched: 7. CDR3 size: 14 residues. CDR3 nucleotides: TGCGCCAGCAGTTTGACTAGCGGTATGGATGAGCAGTTCTTC. The encoded protein is CASSLTSGMDEQFF.

V usage is TRBV7-2 and J usage is TRBJ2-7; perhaps TRBD2 as D (6 bases). The CDR3 length is 16 residues. V was shortened by 3 bases and J by 1 base, with 16 bases between the two germline ends. The V gene's germline CDR1 is SGHTA and CDR2 FQGNSA. The DNA for the CDR3 is TGTGCCAGCAGCTTTTCCGGGGGATATAGGTCCTACGAGCAGTACTTC. It codes for CASSFSGGYRSYEQYF. Drawing the rest from reference TRBV7-2 and TRBJ2-7, the complete variable domain is GAGVSQSPSNKVTEKGKDVELRCDPISGHTALYWYRQSLGQGLEFLIYFQGNSAPDKSGLPSDRFSAERTGGSVSTLTIQRTQQEDSAVYLCASSFSGGYRSYEQYFGPGTRLTVT.

The gene calls are TRBV4-1 and TRBJ1-2, with 8 bases lining up with TRBD1. Unmatched junction bases numbered 8, after V lost 1 base and J lost 7 bases. The germline gives CDR1 MGHRA, CDR2 YSYEKL. CDR3 length: 15 residues. CDR3 nucleotides: TGCGCCAGCAGCCAAGTAACTGACAGGGGCGGTGGCTACACCTTC. The encoded protein is CASSQVTDRGGGYTF.

Remarks on this clone: At one end the junction does not follow the germline gene, possibly because of a read error. The chain combines TRBV2 with TRBJ1-2, with TRBD1 matching 9 bases. The CDR3 covers 13 residues. Germline V CDR1 and CDR2: SNHLY, FYNNEI. The CDR3 is CASTGGQGYVYTF. CDR3 DNA: TGTGCCAGCACCGGGGGACAGGGCTATGTCTACACCTTC.

The rearrangement uses TRBV5-1 and TRBJ2-1; tentative D call: TRBD2 (5 bases). The CDR3 totals 15 residues. V lost 4 bases and J 5 bases, leaving 16 bases between the germline ends. Germline V gene data show CDR1 as SGHRS and CDR2 as YFSETQ. CDR3 sequence: CASSERRGVHNEQFF. In DNA, the CDR3 is TGCGCCAGCAGCGAGCGACGGGGTGTCCACAATGAGCAGTTCTTC.

This clone was seen a few times. The rearrangement uses TRBV25-1 and TRBJ1-4, with 7 bases that match TRBD1. The germline V gene encodes CDR1 MGHDK and CDR2 SYGVNS. Trimming at V came to 5 bases and at J to 4 bases, leaving 13 bases not matched to a gene. There are 17 residues in the CDR3. The CDR3 sequence is CASSRLGSDRLNEKLFF. The CDR3 nucleotides are TGTGCCAGCAGTCGGCTTGGTTCGGACAGGCTTAATGAAAAACTGTTTTTT.

V is TRBV5-4 and J is TRBJ1-1; D ambiguous. Germline CDR1 and CDR2: SGHNT and YYREEE (reference sequence). CDR3 length: 15 residues. Between the trimmed V and J ends, which lost 0 bases and 3 bases, there was a span of 12 bases. CDR3 residues: CASSLDPEGYTEAFF. CDR3 bases: TGTGCCAGCAGCTTGGATCCAGAGGGATACACTGAAGCTTTCTTT.